The rows below give T cell receptor beta chains drawn from one sample of a study of blood T cell repertoires in COVID-19. Clones were read by immunoSEQ multiplex PCR, and TCRdb kept only the in-frame ones, dropping some. The profile shows 200,000 to 300,000 clones, roughly 85% of them singletons. Material: peripheral blood. These receptors all stem from a young woman with acute or convalescent COVID-19. Both conserved end residues are part of each CDR3. D genes are given only for firm matches. Size tells how often a clone was seen (once, few, many) or the class of an expanded clone, and some rows leave it out.

NA,TRBJ2-7,TRBD2,TRBV7-9,CASSAYQILAPGKQYF,TGTGCCAGCAGCGCGTACCAAATACTAGCGCCGGGAAAGCAGTACTTC
NA,TRBJ1-4,NA,TRBV27,CASKRGGLNNEKLFF,TGTGCCAGCAAGAGGGGGGGGCTTAATAATGAAAAACTGTTTTTT
NA,TRBJ1-6,NA,TRBV27,CASSSGHNSPLHF,TGTGCCAGCAGTAGCGGACATAATTCACCCCTCCACTTT
NA,TRBJ1-2,TRBD1,TRBV24-1,CATSQGGYGYTF,TGTGCCACCAGTCAGGGGGGCTATGGCTACACCTTC
NA,TRBJ1-1,TRBD1,TRBV3-1/TRBV3-2,CASSPRQGTTEAFF,TGTGCCAGCAGCCCCCGACAGGGGACAACTGAAGCTTTCTTT
NA,TRBJ2-1,TRBD2,TRBV5-1,CASSMTSGSSYNEQFF,TGCGCCAGCAGCATGACTAGCGGGAGCTCCTACAATGAGCAGTTCTTC
NA,TRBJ2-5,NA,TRBV28,CASSRMVGAQETQYF,TGTGCCAGCAGTCGAATGGTAGGGGCCCAAGAGACCCAGTACTTC
NA,TRBJ1-5,NA,TRBV4-3,CASSQTLDRSNQPQHF,TGCGCCAGCAGCCAAACGCTCGACAGGAGCAATCAGCCCCAGCATTTT
NA,TRBJ2-1,NA,TRBV10-3,CAISESTGGSFNEQFF,TGTGCCATCAGTGAGTCGACAGGCGGTTCGTTTAATGAGCAGTTCTTC
NA,TRBJ2-7,NA,TRBV11-1,CASSLTVPSYEQYF,TGTGCCAGCAGCTTAACGGTTCCCTCCTACGAGCAGTACTTC
NA,TRBJ2-1,TRBD2,TRBV9,CASSVSMAGTSGRDEQFF,TGTGCCAGCAGCGTATCGATGGCCGGGACTAGCGGGAGAGATGAGCAGTTCTTC
NA,TRBJ1-6,TRBD1,TRBV19,CASSINPGQNNSPLHF,TGTGCCAGTAGTATTAACCCGGGACAGAATAATTCACCCCTCCACTTT
NA,TRBJ2-3,NA,TRBV12-5,CASGLVGSSTDTQYF,TGTGCTAGTGGTTTGGTTGGCAGTAGCACAGATACGCAGTATTTT
NA,TRBJ2-7,NA,TRBV6-5,CASSYWDKTYEQYF,TGTGCCAGCAGTTACTGGGACAAGACCTACGAGCAGTACTTC
NA,TRBJ2-7,TRBD2,TRBV3-1/TRBV3-2,CASSQGTSRFYEQYF,TGTGCCAGCAGCCAGGGGACTAGCAGATTCTACGAGCAGTACTTC
NA,TRBJ2-5,NA,TRBV4-3,CASSQDPLEQETQYF,TGCGCCAGCAGCCAAGATCCCCTAGAACAAGAGACCCAGTACTTC
NA,TRBJ1-4,TRBD1,TRBV7-6,CASSSGQGNEKLFF,TGTGCCAGCAGCTCTGGACAGGGGAATGAAAAACTGTTTTTT
NA,TRBJ2-5,TRBD1,TRBV7-3,CASSFSGQGRETQYF,TGTGCCAGCAGCTTCTCCGGACAGGGCAGAGAGACCCAGTACTTC
NA,TRBJ1-2,NA,TRBV19,CASSIRDILSPVYGYTF,TGTGCCAGTAGTATCCGGGACATTCTATCGCCGGTCTATGGCTACACCTTC
NA,TRBJ2-1,TRBD2,TRBV9,CASSVASGISNEQFF,TGTGCCAGCAGCGTAGCCAGCGGGATATCAAATGAGCAGTTCTTC
NA,TRBJ1-1,NA,TRBV13,CASRAPEGNTEAFF,TGTGCCAGCAGGGCCCCAGAGGGGAACACTGAAGCTTTCTTT
few,TRBJ2-6,TRBD1,TRBV11-2,CASSPRTGESSGANVLTF,TGTGCCAGCAGCCCCCGGACAGGGGAGAGCTCTGGGGCCAACGTCCTGACTTTC
NA,TRBJ2-7,TRBD2,TRBV27,CASSLAGVDYEQYF,TGTGCCAGCAGCCTAGCGGGAGTAGACTACGAGCAGTACTTC
NA,TRBJ2-2,NA,TRBV5-5,CASIPRPGELFF,TGTGCCAGCATCCCGCGGCCCGGGGAGCTGTTTTTT
few,TRBJ1-1,NA,TRBV28,CASGIQGNTEAFF,TGTGCCAGCGGCATACAGGGCAACACTGAAGCTTTCTTT
NA,TRBJ2-4,NA,TRBV18,CASSPQGTAKNIQYF,TGTGCCAGCTCACCCCAGGGGACGGCCAAAAACATTCAGTACTTC
NA,TRBJ1-4,TRBD1,TRBV5-8,CASSPTGQRNEKLFF,TGTGCCAGCAGCCCGACGGGACAGCGAAATGAAAAACTGTTTTTT
NA,TRBJ2-5,TRBD1,TRBV2,CASSADRGQETQYF,TGTGCCAGCAGCGCAGACAGGGGCCAAGAGACCCAGTACTTC
NA,TRBJ2-5,NA,TRBV10-3,CAISGSSGQETQYF,TGTGCCATCAGTGGTAGTAGCGGCCAAGAGACCCAGTACTTC
NA,TRBJ1-1,NA,TRBV7-2,CASSLALVDWTEAFF,TGTGCCAGCAGCTTAGCGCTTGTAGATTGGACTGAAGCTTTCTTT
NA,TRBJ2-5,NA,TRBV30,CAWSVQSGAETQYF,TGTGCCTGGAGTGTACAGTCAGGGGCGGAGACCCAGTACTTC
once,TRBJ2-3,TRBD1,TRBV7-2,CASSLGGQGADTQYF,TGTGCCAGCAGCTTAGGGGGACAGGGGGCCGATACGCAGTATTTT
NA,TRBJ2-7,NA,TRBV7-2,CASSLSGGNNYEQYF,TGTGCCAGCAGCTTATCTGGCGGTAATAACTACGAGCAGTACTTC
NA,TRBJ1-2,NA,TRBV6-2/TRBV6-3,CASSYYGSPYGYTF,TGTGCCAGCAGTTACTATGGTAGCCCCTATGGCTACACCTTC
once,TRBJ2-7,NA,TRBV6-1,CASSEFDGSKDEQYF,TGTGCCAGCAGTGAATTTGACGGGAGTAAGGACGAGCAGTACTTC
once,TRBJ2-7,NA,TRBV2,CASSGGAGEYEQYF,TGTGCCAGCAGTGGAGGCGCAGGGGAATACGAGCAGTACTTC
NA,TRBJ1-1,NA,TRBV11-2,CASSTKQGWDTEAFF,TGTGCCAGCAGCACAAAACAGGGTTGGGACACTGAAGCTTTCTTT
NA,TRBJ2-5,NA,TRBV5-4,CASSSTGHRQETQYF,TGTGCCAGCAGCTCTACAGGCCACCGCCAAGAGACCCAGTACTTC
NA,TRBJ1-2,NA,TRBV4-3,CASSQAVFYGYTF,TGCGCCAGCAGCCAAGCGGTCTTCTATGGCTACACCTTC